The rows below give T cell receptor beta chains drawn from one sample of a study of cytomegalovirus exposure and HLA in healthy donors. Profiling relied on immunoSEQ multiplex PCR, and the TCRdb table lists in-frame clones only, not all of them. The sample has around 99,000 clones, around 81% seen once; the top ten hold 2.2%. The sample taken for sequencing was PBMCs. The source is a woman aged 25 to 39 in good health and CMV-seronegative. The CDR3 runs from the conserved cysteine through the conserved F or W. A D gene is named only where the DNA matches it firmly. Only some rows state a clone size, as once, few, many or a class for expanded clones.

j_call clone_size v_call d_call cdr3_aa cdr3_nt
TRBJ2-2 - TRBV30 - CAHNRGSNTGELFF TGTGCGCACAACCGGGGGTCGAACACCGGGGAGCTGTTTTTT
TRBJ1-3 once TRBV9 - CASSVGGVKAGNTIYF TGTGCCAGCAGCGTAGGGGGGGTAAAGGCTGGAAACACCATATATTTT
TRBJ2-3 - TRBV9 TRBD2 CASSALPSVAGIQNTDTQYF TGTGCCAGCAGCGCCCTTCCCTCTGTAGCGGGAATACAGAACACAGATACGCAGTATTTT
TRBJ2-7 once TRBV27 TRBD2 CASSLRVGTSGNPKREQYF TGTGCCAGCAGTCTCAGGGTGGGCACTAGCGGGAACCCAAAGCGCGAGCAGTACTTC
TRBJ2-1 - TRBV7-3 TRBD2 CASSNQGAGAYGEQFF TGTGCCAGCAGCAACCAGGGAGCGGGGGCTTACGGTGAGCAGTTCTTC
TRBJ2-1 - TRBV19 TRBD2 CASSIPGGGYNEQFF TGTGCCAGTAGTATTCCGGGAGGAGGCTACAATGAGCAGTTCTTC
TRBJ2-5 few TRBV7-2 - CASSLVVLQETQYF TGTGCCAGCAGCTTAGTCGTCTTACAAGAGACCCAGTACTTC
TRBJ1-2 - TRBV19 - CASRNQGTYGYTF TGTGCCAGTCGAAACCAGGGCACCTATGGCTACACCTTC
TRBJ1-2 - TRBV2 TRBD1 CASSQDDGTAQLVYGYTF TGTGCCAGCAGCCAGGACGATGGGACAGCACAGTTGGTCTATGGCTACACCTTC
TRBJ1-1 few TRBV9 - CASSVDGNTEAFF TGTGCCAGCAGCGTAGACGGGAACACTGAAGCTTTCTTT
TRBJ2-7 - TRBV18 TRBD2 CASSPRSGSGGYEQYF TGTGCCAGCTCCCCTCGATCTGGTAGCGGGGGCTACGAGCAGTACTTC
TRBJ2-5 - TRBV5-4 - CASSLTGVGETQYF TGTGCCAGCAGCTTGACAGGAGTTGGAGAGACCCAGTACTTC
TRBJ2-3 few TRBV6-4 TRBD2 CASSRTSGRGTDTQYF TGTGCCAGCAGCCGGACTAGCGGGAGGGGGACAGATACGCAGTATTTT
TRBJ2-4 - TRBV28 - CASSRGGTISNIQYF TGTGCCAGCAGTCGCGGAGGGACGATTAGTAACATTCAGTACTTC
TRBJ1-5 - TRBV27 - CASSFGLPNQPQHF TGTGCCAGCAGTTTCGGACTTCCAAATCAGCCCCAGCATTTT
TRBJ2-5 few TRBV5-4 - CASSLYEETQYF TGTGCCAGCAGCCTATATGAAGAGACCCAGTACTTC
TRBJ2-7 few TRBV6-6 TRBD1 CASSFPGQPSYEQYF TGTGCCAGCAGTTTTCCGGGACAGCCCTCCTACGAGCAGTACTTC
TRBJ2-5 - TRBV10-2 TRBD2 CASSESGLQETQYF TGCGCCAGCAGTGAGTCGGGACTACAAGAGACCCAGTACTTC
TRBJ2-7 - TRBV27 TRBD2 CASSPIRTSGSREQYF TGTGCCAGCAGTCCTATAAGGACTAGCGGGAGTCGGGAGCAGTACTTC
TRBJ1-5 - TRBV6-6 TRBD1 CASSQGALGGQQPQHF TGTGCCAGCAGCCAGGGGGCATTGGGGGGACAGCAGCCCCAGCATTTT
TRBJ2-7 few TRBV7-2 - CASTRSGLTIGRVYEQYF TGTGCCAGCACCAGAAGCGGTTTGACTATAGGGCGGGTCTACGAGCAGTACTTC
TRBJ2-7 - TRBV19 TRBD2 CASSGTSGRSSSYEQYF TGTGCCAGTAGTGGGACTAGCGGGCGCTCGAGCTCCTACGAGCAGTACTTC
TRBJ1-6 - TRBV28 - CASRGAAGNSPLHF TGTGCCAGCAGGGGGGCCGCCGGTAATTCACCCCTCCACTTT
TRBJ1-2 - TRBV5-1 - CASSLVGAADYGYTF TGCGCCAGCAGCTTGGTGGGGGCGGCGGACTATGGCTACACCTTC
TRBJ2-5 - TRBV28 - CARFYGKEETQYF TGTGCCAGATTCTACGGTAAAGAAGAGACCCAGTACTTC
TRBJ1-4 - TRBV7-2 - CASSRGTNEKLFF TGTGCCAGCAGTAGGGGGACTAATGAAAAACTGTTTTTT
TRBJ2-7 - TRBV4-2 - CASSLGRESDEQYF TGTGCCAGCAGCCTGGGCCGGGAGAGTGACGAGCAGTACTTC
TRBJ2-7 - TRBV11-2 - CASSLVGGPEQYF TGTGCCAGCAGCTTAGTAGGCGGCCCGGAGCAGTACTTC
TRBJ2-7 few TRBV30 TRBD1 CAWSTTGAYEQYF TGTGCCTGGAGTACGACAGGGGCCTACGAGCAGTACTTC
TRBJ2-3 - TRBV27 - CASSFDSTRGYDTQYF TGTGCCAGCAGTTTCGACTCGACAAGGGGCTATGATACGCAGTATTTT
TRBJ1-5 - TRBV19 - CASSTGNQPQHF TGTGCCAGTAGTACTGGCAATCAGCCCCAGCATTTT
TRBJ2-1 - TRBV5-5 - CASSLGHVEFF TGTGCCAGCAGCTTGGGGCACGTGGAGTTCTTC
TRBJ2-7 - TRBV5-4 - CASSLAADSYEQYF TGTGCCAGCAGCTTGGCCGCGGACTCCTACGAGCAGTACTTC
TRBJ1-1 few TRBV5-4 - CASSLATANTEAFF TGTGCCAGCAGCTTGGCGACAGCAAATACTGAAGCTTTCTTT
TRBJ2-1 - TRBV5-1 TRBD2 CASSLDPTSGRYNEQFF TGCGCCAGCAGCTTGGACCCGACTAGCGGGAGATACAATGAGCAGTTCTTC
TRBJ1-2 once TRBV5-1 TRBD1 CASSLEGQGGYGYTF TGCGCCAGCAGCTTGGAAGGACAGGGGGGATATGGCTACACCTTC
TRBJ2-1 - TRBV5-1 - CASSLDGSSYNEQFF TGCGCCAGCAGCTTGGATGGTAGTAGCTACAATGAGCAGTTCTTC
TRBJ1-4 - TRBV5-6 TRBD1 CASSTHRGEKLFF TGTGCCAGCAGTACTCACAGGGGGGAAAAACTGTTTTTT
TRBJ1-3 - TRBV28 TRBD1 CASTQPGQGLNTIYF TGTGCCAGCACCCAACCGGGACAGGGGTTGAACACCATATATTTT
TRBJ2-7 - TRBV12-5 - CASGLAPLEQYF TGTGCTAGTGGTTTGGCCCCCCTTGAGCAGTACTTC
TRBJ1-2 - TRBV7-9 - CASSAQDGRGGYTF TGTGCCAGCAGTGCTCAGGACGGCCGGGGTGGCTACACCTTC
TRBJ2-3 - TRBV11-2 TRBD2 CASSMLAGAVDTQYF TGTGCCAGCAGCATGTTAGCGGGAGCAGTAGATACGCAGTATTTT
TRBJ2-1 - TRBV15 - CATSREGGRGSSYNEQFF TGTGCCACCAGCAGAGAGGGGGGGCGGGGGAGCTCCTACAATGAGCAGTTCTTC
TRBJ1-1 - TRBV18 - CASSPHPLMNTEAFF TGTGCCAGCTCTCCCCACCCACTCATGAACACTGAAGCTTTCTTT
TRBJ1-1 - TRBV18 TRBD1 CASSTARGVRTEAFF TGTGCCAGCTCTACGGCCAGGGGGGTTAGGACTGAAGCTTTCTTT
TRBJ2-5 - TRBV18 - CASSPQRQEETQYF TGTGCCAGCTCACCACAGAGACAGGAAGAGACCCAGTACTTC
TRBJ1-2 - TRBV28 TRBD1 CASRQGPYGYTF TGTGCCAGCAGACAGGGGCCCTATGGCTACACCTTC
TRBJ2-3 once TRBV5-1 - CASSDVRVGDTQYF TGCGCCAGCAGCGACGTCAGGGTGGGAGATACGCAGTATTTT